The 26 T cell receptor beta chains below were found in one sample sequenced in a study of patients and donors after allogeneic stem cell transplantation. TCRdb called the RT-PCR reads again in MiXCR, with one record for every CDR3 protein. The sample includes approximately 200,000 distinct CDR3 sequences, roughly an eighth of them seen just once. Sample: blood, either unsorted or a sorted T cell fraction (not recorded which). All receptors come from a human donor who was either an allogeneic HSCT recipient or a stem cell or donor lymphocyte infusion donor (not recorded which). It is not recorded whose cells these are; they may come from a transplant donor.

V usage is TRBV10-3 and J usage is TRBJ1-4, with D possibly being TRBD1 (5 bases). The ends were cut back, 3 bases at V and 7 bases at J, with 9 bases in the middle. This CDR3 has 13 amino acids. From germline, CDR1 is ENHRY and CDR2 SYGVKD. CDR3: CAISDARAEKLFF. The CDR3 DNA reads as TGTGCCATCAGTGATGCCAGGGCTGAAAAACTGTTTTTT.

The table lists this clonotype with many counts. This sequence joins TRBV29-1 and TRBJ1-3; weak D call: TRBD1 (5 bases). This CDR3 is 12 amino acids long. CDR1 and CDR2 from the germline V gene are SQVTM and ANQGSEA. The CDR3 bases are TGCAGTGCAGGGTCTGGTGGAAACACCATATATTTT. Translation: CSAGSGGNTIYF.

This clonotype has only a few counts. V usage is TRBV5-4 and J usage is TRBJ2-1, with D possibly matching TRBD2 (7 bases). The CDR3 spans 15 residues. The germline V and J ends were trimmed by 1 base and 3 bases, with 11 bases remaining between them. Per the germline V gene, CDR1 is SGHNT and CDR2 is YYREEE (reference sequence). The CDR3 here is CASSLIGGGYNEQFF. The CDR3 DNA reads as TGTGCCAGCAGCTTGATAGGGGGGGGCTACAATGAGCAGTTCTTC. Looking up the rest from reference TRBV5-4 and TRBJ2-1 gives the full variable domain: ETGVTQSPTHLIKTRGQQVTLRCSSQSGHNTVSWYQQALGQGPQFIFQYYREEENGRGNFPPRFSGLQFPNYSSELNVNALELDDSALYLCASSLIGGGYNEQFFGPGTRLTVL.

This chain connects TRBV20-1 to TRBJ2-7; 7 nucleotides align to TRBD1. CDR1 and CDR2 (germline): DFQATT, SNEGSKA (reference sequence). The CDR3 contains 14 residues. The junction had 6 bases not matched to a gene; V was cut back by 1 base and J by 3 bases. The CDR3 is CSARAGGLSYEQYF. The CDR3 DNA follows: TGCAGTGCTAGAGCAGGGGGATTAAGCTACGAGCAGTACTTC.

There are a few counts of this clonotype. The rearrangement links TRBV2 to TRBJ2-1; D remains ambiguous. Germline V gives CDR1 SNHLY, CDR2 FYNNEI. The CDR3 is 16 amino acids. Deletions cut 4 bases from V and 7 bases from J, with 20 bases between. In nucleotides, the CDR3 is TGTGCCAGCAGTGGTCTAGGTCAGCCTGGAAGGAATGAGCAGTTCTTC. The encoded protein is CASSGLGQPGRNEQFF.

The chain uses TRBV5-5 and TRBJ1-2; TRBD1 matches at 8 bases. Germline CDR1 reads SGHKS; CDR2 reads YYEKEE (reference sequence). This CDR3 spans 14 amino acids. V was pared by 5 bases and J by 3 bases, with 6 bases of the junction left unmatched. Here the CDR3 DNA reads TGTGCCAGCAGTTTGACAGGGGCCCACTATGGCTACACCTTC. The encoded protein is CASSLTGAHYGYTF. The complete variable domain, with remaining parts taken from reference TRBV5-5 and TRBJ1-2, reads DAGVTQSPTHLIKTRGQQVTLRCSPISGHKSVSWYQQVLGQGPQFIFQYYEKEERGRGNFPDRFSARQFPNYSSELNVNALLLGDSALYLCASSLTGAHYGYTFGSGTRLTVV.

This clonotype occurred many times. This rearrangement joins TRBV19 to TRBJ1-5, with D perhaps TRBD1 (5 bases). Germline V gene sequence: CDR1 LNHDA, CDR2 SQIVND (reference sequence). The CDR3 spans 16 residues. V was pared by 4 bases and J by 0 bases, with 13 bases between. The CDR3 is CASSNFRGRSNQPQHF. The CDR3 nucleotides read TGTGCCAGTAGTAACTTTCGGGGACGTAGCAATCAGCCCCAGCATTTT.

This sequence joins TRBV20-1 and TRBJ2-7; 10 bases are a match to TRBD2. The CDR3 consists of 15 residues. Looked up from germline, CDR1 is DFQATT and CDR2 is SNEGSKA (reference sequence). Losses at the gene ends were 3 bases for V and 7 bases for J; bases not matched to a gene: 12. CDR3 in DNA: TGCAGTGCTAGTTTACGGACTAGCGGCCGTAGGGAGCAGTACTTC. This gives the protein CSASLRTSGRREQYF.

Only one count was recorded for this clonotype. V and J are TRBV7-3 and TRBJ2-2; 8 bases map to TRBD1. Germline CDR1 reads SGHTA; CDR2 reads FQGTGA. This CDR3 has 17 amino acids. The junction had 9 bases not matched to a gene; V was cut back by 6 bases and J by 0 bases. CDR3 sequence reads: CASSHLRTGTNTGELFF. CDR3 DNA sequence: TGTGCCAGCAGTCATTTAAGGACAGGGACGAACACCGGGGAGCTGTTTTTT.

This clonotype was seen only a few times. The chain links TRBV2 to TRBJ2-5; TRBD1 matches 9 bases. Losses at the gene ends were 8 bases for V and 5 bases for J; bases not matched to a gene: 9. The CDR3 covers 14 residues. Germline CDR1 and CDR2: SNHLY and FYNNEI. For the CDR3, the DNA is TGTGCCAGCGGGGGGGGACAGGGAATGGAGACCCAGTACTTC. It specifies CASGGGQGMETQYF.

V gene TRBV5-6 combines with J gene TRBJ2-5; 11 positions agree with TRBD2. CDR3 size: 15 residues. The V gene's germline CDR1 is SGHDT and CDR2 YYEEEE. The V segment lost 4 bases and the J segment 2 bases; nucleotides outside the gene matches: 4. The CDR3 nucleotides are TGTGCCAGCAGCCTTAGCGGGAGGGCTCAAGAGACCCAGTACTTC. This sequence encodes CASSLSGRAQETQYF.

J is TRBJ1-5 and V is TRBV7-8; D is unresolved. Trimming pared 4 bases from V and 0 bases from J, leaving 13 bases between. CDR3 length: 16 residues. Germline lookup yields CDR1 SGHVS and CDR2 FQNEAQ. The CDR3 reads CASSWRREDSNQPQHF. The CDR3 nucleotides are TGTGCCAGCAGCTGGCGACGGGAAGATAGCAATCAGCCCCAGCATTTT. The full variable domain, with the rest looked up from reference TRBV7-8 and TRBJ1-5, is GAGVSQSPRYKVAKRGQDVALRCDPISGHVSLFWYQQALGQGPEFLTYFQNEAQLDKSGLPSDRFFAERPEGSVSTLKIQRTQQEDSAVYLCASSWRREDSNQPQHFGDGTRLSIL.

This clonotype appeared a few times. The chain joins TRBV2 to TRBJ1-4, with 8 positions matching TRBD1. The germline gives CDR1 SNHLY, CDR2 FYNNEI. This CDR3 comprises 15 residues. The ends lost 3 bases at V and 2 bases at J; junction bases unmatched: 2. The CDR3 DNA follows: TGTGCCAGCAGTGACAGGACAGGGACTAATGAAAAACTGTTTTTT. It yields the protein CASSDRTGTNEKLFF.

This chain uses TRBV9 with TRBJ2-3; D might be TRBD1 or TRBD2, each matching 5 bases. Germline V gene data show CDR1 as SGDLS and CDR2 as YYNGEE. CDR3 length: 16 residues. The V gene lost 0 bases and the J gene lost 4 bases, with 15 bases spanning the gap. CDR3 residues: CASSVVGTHSPDTQYF. CDR3 DNA: TGTGCCAGCAGCGTAGTTGGGACCCACTCTCCAGATACGCAGTATTTT.

The V gene is TRBV5-1, the J gene TRBJ2-2, with D maybe TRBD2 (5 bases). Trimming took off 0 bases at V and 1 base at J, with 7 bases between the two ends. Germline V CDR1 and CDR2: SGHRS, YFSETQ. This CDR3 has 15 amino acids. CDR3 sequence (DNA): TGCGCCAGCAGCTTGGTACGGGGGAACACCGGGGAGCTGTTTTTT. Translating it yields CASSLVRGNTGELFF. Full variable domain (missing parts from reference TRBV5-1 and TRBJ2-2): KAGVTQTPRYLIKTRGQQVTLSCSPISGHRSVSWYQQTPGQGLQFLFEYFSETQRNKGNFPGRFSGRQFSNSRSEMNVSTLELGDSALYLCASSLVRGNTGELFFGEGSRLTVL.

This clonotype was seen many times. CDR3: CASSEVTLGETQYF. As DNA, the CDR3 is TGTGCCAGCAGTGAAGTGACTCTCGGAGAGACCCAGTACTTC. This rearrangement joins TRBV2 to TRBJ2-5; D is undetermined. CDR1 is SNHLY and CDR2 is FYNNEI in the germline V gene. V lost 1 base and J 4 bases, leaving 10 bases between the germline ends. The CDR3 is made up of 14 amino acids.

This clonotype was counted many times. J is TRBJ1-1 and V is TRBV12-3 or TRBV12-4; 8 bases fit TRBD1. Losses at the gene ends were 6 bases for V and 5 bases for J; bases not matched to a gene: 5. The CDR3 runs to 13 residues. CDR3 coding DNA: TGTGCCAGCAGGTACAGGGGGGGGACTGAAGCTTTCTTT. It encodes CASRYRGGTEAFF.

The CDR3 loop reads CATSRDLPEDTQYF. For the CDR3, the DNA is TGTGCCACCAGCAGAGATCTCCCCGAAGATACGCAGTATTTT. The gene calls are TRBV15 and TRBJ2-3, with D uncertain. This CDR3 has 14 residues. The germline CDR1 and CDR2 sequences are LNHNV and YYDKDF (reference sequence). Deletions cut 0 bases from V and 5 bases from J, with 9 bases between.

This clonotype was recorded many times. This rearrangement joins TRBV5-5 to TRBJ2-7, with 7 nucleotides matching TRBD2. After removal of 0 bases from V and 0 bases from J, the junction contained 6 bases not matched to a gene. Germline assignment: CDR1 SGHKS and CDR2 YYEKEE (reference sequence). This CDR3 has 16 residues. The CDR3, as DNA: TGTGCCAGCAGCTTGGTCGGGGGGACGTACTCCTACGAGCAGTACTTC. The encoded protein is CASSLVGGTYSYEQYF.

This clonotype showed up just a few times. This chain uses TRBV27 with TRBJ1-6; D perhaps matches TRBD1 (5 bases). Germline V gene lookup returns CDR1 MNHEY and CDR2 SMNVEV (reference sequence). Trimming cost V 0 bases and J 9 bases, with 12 bases left between them. CDR3 size: 15 residues. CDR3 region: CASSLSQGLFSPLHF. CDR3 in DNA: TGTGCCAGCAGTTTATCTCAGGGACTTTTTTCACCCCTCCACTTT.

The chain carries TRBV20-1 and TRBJ1-5; a weak D match, TRBD1 (6 bases). This CDR3 is 17 amino acids long. V gave up 6 bases and J gave up 2 bases, with 23 bases separating them. Germline CDR1 is DFQATT and CDR2 is SNEGSKA (reference sequence). In nucleotides, the CDR3 is TGCAGTGCCCCGCGGGAGCAGGGGTACAGGCGCAATCAGCCCCAGCATTTT. It codes for CSAPREQGYRRNQPQHF.

This clonotype was recorded at least ten times. The rearrangement uses TRBV9 and TRBJ2-7, with D tentatively TRBD1 or TRBD2 (6 bases each). The germline V gene encodes CDR1 SGDLS and CDR2 YYNGEE. The CDR3 covers 14 residues. The germline V and J ends were trimmed by 0 bases and 6 bases, with 13 bases remaining between them. CDR3 residues: CASSVEGGLSEQYF. The CDR3 DNA sequence: TGTGCCAGCAGCGTAGAAGGGGGGCTCAGCGAGCAGTACTTC.

A few counts support this clonotype. The chain combines TRBV7-2 with TRBJ2-5; 10 bases are shared with TRBD2. This CDR3 has 15 amino acids. In germline, CDR1 is SGHTA, CDR2 FQGNSA. V was clipped by 5 bases and J by 9 bases; unmatched bases: 12. CDR3 DNA sequence: TGTGCCAGCAGCGTCCGGACTAGCGGCACTAAGGCCCAGTACTTC. Its protein product is CASSVRTSGTKAQYF.

This clonotype was counted a few times. This chain joins TRBV11-1 and TRBJ1-2, with 8 nucleotides matching TRBD1. The CDR3 loop spans 18 amino acids. Germline V gene lookup returns CDR1 SGHAT and CDR2 FQDESV (reference sequence). V lost 2 bases to trimming and J lost 4 bases; unmatched junction nucleotides: 15. The CDR3 bases are TGTGCCAGCAGCTTATACTTAATACGACAGGGGACTTCCTATGGCTACACCTTC. Encoded protein: CASSLYLIRQGTSYGYTF. The full variable domain, rest sourced from reference TRBV11-1 and TRBJ1-2, is EAEVAQSPRYKITEKSQAVAFWCDPISGHATLYWYRQILGQGPELLVQFQDESVVDDSQLPKDRFSAERLKGVDSTLKIQPAELGDSAMYLCASSLYLIRQGTSYGYTFGSGTRLTVV.

This clonotype turned up a few times. The chain employs TRBV19 and TRBJ1-2, with TRBD1 matching over 7 bases. J gave up 8 bases and V 5 bases, and 14 bases lay outside the gene matches. The CDR3 covers 15 residues. Germline assignment: CDR1 LNHDA and CDR2 SQIVND (reference sequence). CDR3 residues: CASSQQGPSGGGYTF. CDR3 bases: TGTGCCAGTAGTCAACAGGGGCCTTCGGGAGGAGGCTACACCTTC.

This clonotype was picked up a small number of times. V and J are TRBV5-8 and TRBJ1-2; 10 bases agree with TRBD1. The CDR3 is made up of 15 amino acids. J gave up 8 bases and V 0 bases, and 7 bases lay outside the gene matches. Germline CDR1 SGHTS, CDR2 YDEGEE. CDR3 sequence (DNA): TGTGCCAGCAGCTTGGCCGGGACAGGGGTCGGGGGCTACACCTTC. It translates to CASSLAGTGVGGYTF.